This is a list of T cell receptor beta chains from one sample in a study of cytomegalovirus exposure and HLA in healthy donors. The data were produced by immunoSEQ multiplex PCR, yet TCRdb's version contains in-frame clones alone and is incomplete. The sample includes more than 200,000 clones, more than 85% of them seen just once. The sample comprised PBMCs. The source of these receptors is a man younger than 35 in good health and CMV-seropositive. Both conserved end residues are part of each CDR3. A D gene is named only where the DNA matches it firmly. Clone size is not always given. Where it is, it says once, few, many or a class for expanded clones.

j_call clone_size v_call d_call cdr3_aa cdr3_nt
TRBJ2-3 once TRBV7-2 NA CASRLGGTQYF TGTGCCAGCAGGTTAGGGGGGACGCAGTATTTT
TRBJ2-7 NA TRBV30 TRBD2 CAWGEGREQYF TGTGCCTGGGGGGAGGGCCGCGAGCAGTACTTC
TRBJ1-5 NA TRBV6-1 NA CASSEEILDSPNQPQHF TGTGCCAGCAGTGAAGAAATATTGGACAGTCCTAATCAGCCCCAGCATTTT
TRBJ1-2 NA TRBV5-4 TRBD1 CASSSGQGSVYGYTF TGTGCCAGCAGCTCGGGACAGGGATCGGTCTATGGCTACACCTTC
TRBJ2-2 NA TRBV10-1 NA CASSRAGNTGELFF TGCGCCAGCAGTCGAGCGGGGAACACCGGGGAGCTGTTTTTT
TRBJ2-7 NA TRBV11-2 TRBD1 CASSLRAQGAFEQYF TGTGCCAGCAGCTTAAGGGCACAGGGGGCCTTCGAGCAGTACTTC
TRBJ1-1 NA TRBV27 TRBD1 CASSLSLTGAAEAFF TGTGCCAGCAGTTTATCGCTCACAGGGGCGGCTGAAGCTTTCTTT
TRBJ2-5 NA TRBV5-1 NA CASSLLRETQYF TGCGCCAGCAGCTTGTTAAGAGAGACCCAGTACTTC
TRBJ2-3 NA TRBV7-9 TRBD2 CASSAPGRTSGLLTDTQYF TGTGCCAGCAGCGCCCCAGGGAGAACTAGCGGGTTACTCACAGATACGCAGTATTTT
TRBJ2-5 NA TRBV30 NA CAWSESVGTQYF TGTGCCTGGAGTGAGTCCGTGGGGACCCAGTACTTC
TRBJ2-1 NA TRBV5-1 NA CASSFRTDVDEQFF TGCGCCAGCAGCTTTCGGACCGACGTAGATGAGCAGTTCTTC
TRBJ2-1 once TRBV11-2 TRBD1 CASSSPGTGNEQFF TGTGCCAGCAGCTCCCCGGGGACAGGTAATGAGCAGTTCTTC
TRBJ1-2 NA TRBV10-3 NA CAISESKAPNYGYTF TGTGCCATCAGTGAGTCGAAGGCACCAAACTATGGCTACACCTTC
TRBJ2-7 NA TRBV7-2 TRBD2 CASSLVAAGEGEQYF TGTGCCAGCAGCTTAGTTGCAGCGGGAGAAGGCGAGCAGTACTTC
TRBJ1-2 NA TRBV5-4 TRBD1 CASSGNGTVYGYTF TGTGCCAGCAGCGGTAACGGGACAGTCTATGGCTACACCTTC
TRBJ1-2 NA TRBV10-2 NA CASRLNNWGYTF TGCGCCAGCAGATTGAACAACTGGGGCTACACCTTC
TRBJ2-7 NA TRBV5-8 TRBD2 CASSLTRLATYEQYF TGTGCCAGCAGCTTGACGAGACTAGCGACCTACGAGCAGTACTTC
TRBJ2-1 NA TRBV7-9 TRBD1 CASSLGTGLNEQFF TGTGCCAGCAGCTTAGGGACAGGGCTCAATGAGCAGTTCTTC
TRBJ2-1 NA TRBV11-2 NA CASSLVGNYNEQFF TGTGCCAGCAGCTTAGTTGGGAACTACAATGAGCAGTTCTTC
TRBJ1-4 NA TRBV6-1 TRBD1 CASRQPGQWDEKLFF TGTGCCAGCAGACAACCGGGACAGTGGGATGAAAAACTGTTTTTT
TRBJ2-7 NA TRBV28 TRBD1 CASKTGGKYEQYF TGTGCCAGCAAAACAGGGGGCAAGTACGAGCAGTACTTC
TRBJ1-5 once TRBV7-9 NA CASSSHLNQPQHF TGTGCCAGCAGCTCCCACCTGAATCAGCCCCAGCATTTT
TRBJ2-7 NA TRBV29-1 NA CSVEDPDSYEQYF TGCAGCGTTGAAGATCCGGACAGCTACGAGCAGTACTTC
TRBJ1-1 NA TRBV18 TRBD1 CASSPPGQGVGTEAFF TGTGCCAGCTCACCCCCCGGCCAGGGGGTTGGGACTGAAGCTTTCTTT
TRBJ2-3 NA TRBV4-3 NA CASSQDPREDTQYF TGCGCCAGCAGCCAAGATCCTCGGGAAGATACGCAGTATTTT
TRBJ2-6 NA TRBV6-4 NA CASSDGGSGANVLTF TGTGCCAGCAGTGACGGGGGGTCTGGGGCCAACGTCCTGACTTTC
TRBJ2-7 NA TRBV6-1 TRBD2 CASSEAWREGYEQYF TGTGCCAGCAGTGAAGCGTGGCGGGAGGGCTACGAGCAGTACTTC
TRBJ2-7 NA TRBV7-3 NA CASSLAIGRLVRDF TGTGCCAGCAGCTTAGCGATCGGACGTTTAGTACGGGACTTC
TRBJ1-1 NA TRBV7-9 NA CASSRGRDTEAFF TGTGCCAGCAGCCGGGGGCGGGACACTGAAGCTTTCTTT
TRBJ2-1 NA TRBV15 TRBD2 CATSKLAVYNEQFF TGTGCCACCAGCAAACTAGCGGTATACAATGAGCAGTTCTTC
TRBJ2-5 NA TRBV4-1 NA CASSQGFRGEGETQYF TGCGCCAGCAGCCAAGGATTTCGGGGAGAGGGCGAGACCCAGTACTTC
TRBJ2-5 NA TRBV11-2 NA CASSLGYRAETQYF TGTGCCAGCAGCTTAGGGTACAGGGCGGAGACCCAGTACTTC
TRBJ2-7 NA TRBV23-1 TRBD1 CASSQSDRLFDEQYF TGCGCCAGCAGTCAGTCGGACAGGTTGTTCGACGAGCAGTACTTC
TRBJ2-1 few TRBV7-9 TRBD2 CASSLGLAGDLEQFF TGTGCCAGCAGCTTAGGACTAGCGGGAGATCTTGAGCAGTTCTTC
TRBJ2-7 NA TRBV4-1 NA CASSEMNSPVYEQYF TGCGCCAGCAGCGAGATGAATAGCCCGGTCTACGAGCAGTACTTC
TRBJ2-7 NA TRBV19 TRBD2 CASSPRLAGGYEQYF TGTGCCAGTAGTCCAAGACTAGCGGGAGGCTACGAGCAGTACTTC
TRBJ1-1 NA TRBV30 NA CAWSKVGVTEAFF TGTGCCTGGAGTAAGGTAGGGGTCACTGAAGCTTTCTTT
TRBJ1-1 few TRBV7-9 TRBD1 CASSVDRSEAFF TGTGCCAGCAGCGTGGACAGGAGTGAAGCTTTCTTT
TRBJ2-7 NA TRBV5-4 NA CASSAGGGRYEQYF TGTGCCAGCAGCGCTGGCGGGGGCAGGTACGAGCAGTACTTC
TRBJ1-1 once TRBV28 NA CASRPRHTEAFF TGTGCCAGCAGGCCTCGACACACTGAAGCTTTCTTT
TRBJ2-1 NA TRBV5-1 TRBD2 CASSPGTSGSHEQFF TGCGCCAGCAGCCCCGGGACTAGCGGGAGCCATGAGCAGTTCTTC
TRBJ2-3 NA TRBV9 NA CASSVGGYLTDTQYF TGTGCCAGCAGCGTAGGGGGTTATCTGACAGATACGCAGTATTTT
TRBJ2-5 NA TRBV12-2 NA CASRYLAPAETQYF TGTGCAAGTCGCTACCTAGCGCCGGCCGAGACCCAGTACTTC
TRBJ1-1 NA TRBV5-1 NA CASSLDRDRTEAFF TGCGCCAGCAGCTTGGACAGGGATAGGACTGAAGCTTTCTTT
TRBJ2-1 NA TRBV10-3 NA CAIREILDNEQFF TGTGCCATCAGGGAAATACTAGACAATGAGCAGTTCTTC
TRBJ1-1 NA TRBV2 TRBD1 CASSGTGGSGVEAFF TGTGCCAGCAGTGGAACAGGGGGCAGTGGGGTTGAAGCTTTCTTT
TRBJ2-1 NA TRBV27 TRBD2 CASSPGLAGYNEQFF TGTGCCAGCAGTCCGGGACTAGCGGGGTACAATGAGCAGTTCTTC
TRBJ1-5 NA TRBV6-1 NA CASVLHPDNNQPQHF TGTGCCAGCGTACTTCATCCGGACAACAATCAGCCCCAGCATTTT
TRBJ1-2 NA TRBV14 TRBD1 CASSPFKGRTGYGYTF TGTGCCAGCAGCCCATTCAAGGGGCGGACAGGGTACGGCTACACCTTC
TRBJ2-7 NA TRBV29-1 NA CSVEDWRTWTPYEQYF TGCAGCGTTGAAGATTGGAGGACATGGACCCCCTACGAGCAGTACTTC
TRBJ2-1 NA TRBV9 TRBD2 CASSTRGGYNEQFF TGTGCCAGCAGCACCCGGGGAGGGTACAATGAGCAGTTCTTC
TRBJ2-1 NA TRBV11-2 NA CASSWSPSYNEQFF TGTGCCAGCAGCTGGTCCCCATCCTACAATGAGCAGTTCTTC
TRBJ1-5 NA TRBV7-6 NA CASSLMSGWNQPQHF TGTGCCAGCAGCTTAATGAGTGGTTGGAATCAGCCCCAGCATTTT
TRBJ2-7 once TRBV19 TRBD2 CASSIPGGLFYEQYF TGTGCCAGTAGTATCCCGGGGGGGCTGTTTTACGAGCAGTACTTC
TRBJ1-2 NA TRBV7-9 NA CASSDGPTANYGYTF TGTGCCAGCAGCGATGGACCGACAGCTAACTATGGCTACACCTTC